The 28 T cell receptor beta chains in this list originate from one sample, sequenced in a study of cytomegalovirus exposure and HLA in healthy donors. Vbeta (60) and Jbeta (13) primers were used in the PCR. Here immunoSEQ multiplex PCR was the method, and the copy in TCRdb shows in-frame clones only, minus some. The data show about 110,000 clones, nearly 75% seen once. The specimen sequenced was PBMCs. The receptors originated from a man under 40 in good health and CMV-seropositive.

The rearrangement uses TRBV5-4 and TRBJ1-2; tentatively, D is TRBD1 (5 bases). The CDR3 has 12 amino acids. Trimming removed 4 bases from V and 8 bases from J, with 12 bases in between. Germline CDR1 and CDR2: SGHNT and YYREEE (reference sequence). CDR3 coding DNA: TGTGCCAGCAGCCCGCAAGGGGTAGGCTACACCTTC. Encoded protein: CASSPQGVGYTF.

This clone was observed at least ten times. This rearrangement joins TRBV5-1 to TRBJ2-2; D might be TRBD2 (6 bases). The CDR3 has 16 residues. Trimming pared 0 bases from V and 4 bases from J, leaving 13 bases between. CDR1 is SGHRS, CDR2 YFSETQ, per germline. DNA for the CDR3: TGCGCCAGCAGCTTGGCCGGGGAAGCGGGCACCGGGGAGCTGTTTTTT. Its translation is CASSLAGEAGTGELFF.

This chain's CDR3 is CASSGLQGANTEAFF. For the CDR3, the DNA is TGTGCCAGCAGTGGACTACAGGGGGCCAACACTGAAGCTTTCTTT. J is TRBJ1-1 and V is TRBV6-6; 9 nucleotides line up with TRBD1. Germline V CDR1 and CDR2: MNHNY, SVGAGI (reference sequence). The CDR3 runs to 15 residues. V lost 5 bases and J lost 2; bases outside the gene matches: 6.

The J gene is TRBJ2-2, the V gene TRBV7-2; the D gene is possibly TRBD2 (5 bases). Germline V gives CDR1 SGHTA, CDR2 FQGNSA. The CDR3 is 16 amino acids. V lost 2 bases to trimming and J lost 3 bases, with 13 bases between them. CDR3 residues: CASSLLRGRDTGELFF. DNA for the CDR3: TGTGCCAGCAGCTTACTTCGCGGGCGGGACACCGGGGAGCTGTTTTTT.

The chain combines TRBV6-5 with TRBJ2-7, with D perhaps matching TRBD1 (6 bases). Deletions cut 7 bases from V and 2 bases from J, with 6 bases between. Germline values: CDR1 MNHEY, CDR2 SVGAGI. The CDR3 contains 11 residues. The CDR3 spells CASKGAYEQYF. CDR3 DNA sequence: TGTGCCAGCAAGGGGGCCTACGAGCAGTACTTC.

The rearrangement links TRBV6-4 to TRBJ2-3; D unresolved. V lost 10 bases to trimming and J lost 1 base, with 12 bases between them. CDR1 is MRHNA, CDR2 SNTAGT, per germline. CDR3 size: 13 residues. CDR3 in DNA: TGTGCCAACCAAGAATCGGGCACAGATACGCAGTATTTT. As protein: CANQESGTDTQYF.

The J gene is TRBJ2-5, the V gene TRBV29-1, with 9 nucleotides matching TRBD2. There are 16 residues in the CDR3. V gave up 6 bases and J gave up 3 bases; unmatched junction bases: 14. The germline V gene has CDR1 SQVTM and CDR2 ANQGSEA. CDR3: CSVPLALAGTKETQYF. The CDR3 region has the DNA TGCAGCGTACCCCTTGCCCTAGCGGGGACCAAAGAGACCCAGTACTTC. The variable domain in full, completed from reference TRBV29-1 and TRBJ2-5, reads SAVISQKPSRDICQRGTSLTIQCQVDSQVTMMFWYRQQPGQSLTLIATANQGSEATYESGFVIDKFPISRPNLTFSTLTVSNMSPEDSSIYLCSVPLALAGTKETQYFGPGTRLLVL.

This sequence joins TRBV20-1 and TRBJ2-5; the D is unclear. The germline gives CDR1 DFQATT, CDR2 SNEGSKA (reference sequence). The length of the CDR3 is 11 residues. V gave up 6 bases and J gave up 4 bases, with 9 bases separating them. CDR3 region: CSAQSGETQYF. The CDR3 nucleotides read TGCAGTGCCCAGTCGGGAGAGACCCAGTACTTC.

The chain joins TRBV29-1 to TRBJ1-1, with D perhaps matching TRBD1 (5 bases). The CDR3 sequence is 13 residues long. Germline V gives CDR1 SQVTM, CDR2 ANQGSEA. V shed 7 bases and J shed 1 base, with 13 bases lying between them. The CDR3 nucleotides are TGCAGCGCCACCAGGGCGCAGAACACTGAAGCTTTCTTT. Translation: CSATRAQNTEAFF.

This clone was seen a handful of times. This rearrangement joins TRBV19 to TRBJ1-1; 11 nucleotides match TRBD1. CDR3 length: 14 residues. With 6 bases clipped from V and 3 bases from J, the junction kept 3 bases outside the gene matches. CDR1 is LNHDA, CDR2 SQIVND, per germline (reference sequence). The CDR3 loop is CASRSGQGDTEAFF. Here the CDR3 DNA reads TGTGCCAGTAGATCGGGACAGGGGGACACTGAAGCTTTCTTT. The variable domain in full, with the rest retrieved from reference TRBV19 and TRBJ1-1, is DGGITQSPKYLFRKEGQNVTLSCEQNLNHDAMYWYRQDPGQGLRLIYYSQIVNDFQKGDIAEGYSVSREKKESFPLTVTSAQKNPTAFYLCASRSGQGDTEAFFGQGTRLTVV.

This chain joins TRBV5-1 and TRBJ1-1, with a tentative D call TRBD1 (6 bases). Per germline, CDR1 SGHRS and CDR2 YFSETQ. CDR3 length equals 16 residues. The V end was cut by 0 bases, the J end by 1 base, with 13 bases between. CDR3 sequence: CASSLGGGQGNTEAFF. The CDR3 DNA follows: TGCGCCAGCAGCTTGGGCGGGGGGCAGGGGAACACTGAAGCTTTCTTT.

This clone has only a few counts. The V call is TRBV6-1, the J call TRBJ1-6, with a weak D call TRBD1 (6 bases). CDR1 and CDR2 from the germline V gene are MNHNS and SASEGT. The V end lost 4 bases, the J end lost 7 bases, and 14 bases lay between the germline ends. The CDR3 extends over 15 amino acids. CDR3 sequence reads: CASSVLDSRNSPLHF. DNA of the CDR3: TGTGCCAGCAGTGTCCTGGACAGTAGAAATTCACCCCTCCACTTT.

This sequence joins TRBV13 and TRBJ1-2; weak D call: TRBD1 (6 bases). V was cut by 2 bases and J by 3 bases, with 19 bases left in between. Germline V CDR1 and CDR2: PRHDT, FYEKMQ (reference sequence). This CDR3 spans 17 amino acids. This chain's CDR3 is CASSLKVAGDRYYGYTF. The CDR3 bases are TGTGCCAGCAGCTTAAAGGTGGCAGGGGATAGGTACTATGGCTACACCTTC.

The rearrangement uses TRBV5-4 and TRBJ1-3; 7 nucleotides align to TRBD1. This CDR3 region has 15 residues. CDR1 and CDR2 (germline): SGHNT, YYREEE (reference sequence). The ends lost 4 bases at V and 1 base at J; junction bases unmatched: 5. CDR3 sequence: CASSRQGISGNTIYF. The CDR3 DNA reads as TGTGCCAGCAGCCGACAGGGTATATCTGGAAACACCATATATTTT.

The J gene is TRBJ2-7, the V gene TRBV4-3; 7 nucleotides agree with TRBD1. J lost 3 bases, V lost 4 bases, and 6 bases had no gene match. Per the germline V gene, CDR1 is LGHNA and CDR2 is YSLEER. The CDR3 spans 14 residues. DNA of the CDR3: TGCGCCAGCAGCCGACGACAGGGAAGCTACGAGCAGTACTTC. It specifies CASSRRQGSYEQYF.

A note on this clone: One end of the junction fails to match germline, which may point to a read error. The V gene is TRBV7-9, the J gene TRBJ1-1, with D perhaps matching TRBD1 (6 bases). The CDR3 consists of 15 residues. Germline loops: CDR1 SEHNR, CDR2 FQNEAQ (reference sequence). The CDR3 protein is CSSSPRAQGGTEAFF. Written as DNA, the CDR3 is TGTTCCAGCAGCCCAAGGGCACAGGGCGGCACTGAAGCTTTCTTT.

The V call is TRBV9, the J call TRBJ2-3, with 16 bases that match TRBD2. The CDR3 covers 17 residues. The V gene end was trimmed by 3 bases and the J gene end by 6 bases; junction bases not matched to a gene: 7. From germline, CDR1 is SGDLS and CDR2 YYNGEE. The CDR3 DNA follows: TGTGCCAGCAGCGGGGGGACTAGCGGGGGGGCCCCCGATACGCAGTATTTT. It specifies CASSGGTSGGAPDTQYF. The whole variable domain, remainder taken from reference TRBV9 and TRBJ2-3, is DSGVTQTPKHLITATGQRVTLRCSPRSGDLSVYWYQQSLDQGLQFLIQYYNGEERAKGNILERFSAQQFPDLHSELNLSSLELGDSALYFCASSGGTSGGAPDTQYFGPGTRLTVL.

V and J are TRBV30 and TRBJ2-7; D is ambiguous. Germline V gene data show CDR1 as GTSNPN and CDR2 as SVGIG (reference sequence). CDR3 size: 13 residues. V lost 4 bases, J lost 0 bases, and 10 bases lay in between. The chain's CDR3 is CAWIKAGSYEQYF. DNA of the CDR3: TGTGCCTGGATAAAGGCAGGCTCCTACGAGCAGTACTTC.

The chain carries TRBV7-6 and TRBJ2-1, with D perhaps matching TRBD1 (6 bases). From germline, CDR1 is SGHVS and CDR2 FNYEAQ. Trimming shortened V by 3 bases and J by 9 bases, and 18 bases separated the two germline ends. The CDR3 has 15 amino acids. The CDR3 bases are TGTGCCAGCAGCTTCGCCCCTCTGGGGGCGGCTGAGCAGTTCTTC. Translated: CASSFAPLGAAEQFF.

Comment on this clone: The junction departs from the called germline gene at one end, perhaps through a read error. The CDR3 DNA follows: TGTTCCAGCAGCCCAGGGGGCATAGGGTATGGCTACACCTTC. Amino acid sequence: CSSSPGGIGYGYTF. V gene TRBV7-9 combines with J gene TRBJ1-2, with 8 bases matching TRBD1. CDR3 length: 14 amino acids. CDR1 and CDR2 (germline): SEHNR, FQNEAQ (reference sequence).

This clone was recorded once. The rearrangement links TRBV9 to TRBJ2-7; TRBD2 agrees at 9 bases. CDR3 length: 16 residues. Trimming cost V 3 bases and J 2 bases; bases outside gene matches: 9. Germline V gene sequence: CDR1 SGDLS, CDR2 YYNGEE. The DNA of the CDR3 is TGTGCCAGCAGCGCAACGGAGCGGGGGGATACCTACGAGCAGTACTTC. Protein product: CASSATERGDTYEQYF.

Concerning this clone: This sample includes further DNA sequences coding for the same CDR3. The chain employs TRBV5-4 and TRBJ1-2; TRBD1 matches 11 bases. Germline V gene lookup returns CDR1 SGHNT and CDR2 YYREEE (reference sequence). Trimming removed 0 bases from V and 8 bases from J; junction bases left unmatched: 9. This CDR3 region has 16 residues. CDR3 region: CASSLGADRGLGGYTF. The CDR3 DNA follows: TGTGCCAGCAGCTTGGGTGCGGACAGGGGGCTGGGGGGCTACACCTTC.

This chain's CDR3 is CASSLMGIGRGAGELFF. The CDR3, as DNA: TGTGCCAGCAGCTTAATGGGTATCGGGAGGGGCGCCGGGGAGCTGTTTTTT. The chain links TRBV7-2 to TRBJ2-2, with 8 bases identical to TRBD2. The CDR3 extends over 17 amino acids. Per germline, CDR1 SGHTA and CDR2 FQGNSA. The J segment lost 6 bases and the V segment lost 2 bases, leaving 11 bases of the junction unmatched.

V is TRBV27 and J is TRBJ1-5, with 8 bases fitting TRBD1. After removal of 5 bases from V and 4 bases from J, the junction contained 4 bases not matched to a gene. Germline V lookup: CDR1 MNHEY, CDR2 SMNVEV (reference sequence). The CDR3 spans 14 residues. The chain's CDR3 is CASSGDRGNQPQHF. The CDR3 coding sequence is TGTGCCAGCAGTGGTGACAGGGGTAATCAGCCCCAGCATTTT.

The J gene is TRBJ2-5, the V gene TRBV7-6; 7 nucleotides line up with TRBD1. The assigned J gene may be wrong: the sequence end matches TRBJ2-7 better. In germline, CDR1 is SGHVS, CDR2 FNYEAQ. The CDR3 is made up of 15 amino acids. The CDR3 DNA is TGTGCCAGCAGCTTAGCGGGACAGTTCTCCTACGAGCAGTACTTC. Translating it yields CASSLAGQFSYEQYF.

The chain carries TRBV6-5 and TRBJ1-2; 8 nucleotides agree with TRBD1. Trimming cost V 4 bases and J 6 bases; bases outside gene matches: 10. Germline-derived CDR1 and CDR2 are MNHEY and SVGAGI. This CDR3 is 15 amino acids long. The CDR3 loop is CASSSNPDREDGYTF. CDR3 coding DNA: TGTGCCAGCAGTTCAAATCCGGACAGGGAGGATGGCTACACCTTC.

The chain links TRBV7-2 to TRBJ2-5; possibly TRBD1 for D (6 bases). The CDR3 totals 16 residues. Trimming pared 5 bases from V and 4 bases from J, leaving 20 bases between. Germline lookup yields CDR1 SGHTA and CDR2 FQGNSA. DNA of the CDR3: TGTGCCAGCAGCCCGTCCCTAGGGGGTCATCGAGAGACCCAGTACTTC. It encodes CASSPSLGGHRETQYF.

The sample holds one count of this clone. This chain links TRBV6-6 with TRBJ2-1; D is unclear. Trimming removed 2 bases at V and 3 bases at J, with 11 bases between. CDR1 and CDR2 (germline): MNHNY, SVGAGI (reference sequence). This CDR3 comprises 15 residues. The DNA of the CDR3 is TGTGCCAGCAGTTACGGGCAGGCCCGCTACAATGAGCAGTTCTTC. Amino acids: CASSYGQARYNEQFF.